One and the same sample provided the 20 T cell receptor beta chains below, sequenced in a study of blood T cell repertoires in COVID-19. The assay was immunoSEQ multiplex PCR, and TCRdb's table has in-frame clones only and misses some. Among approximately 280,000 clones listed, nearly 90% were seen once. Sequencing was carried out using peripheral blood. The origin of the receptors is a man between 18 and 35 years old with active or convalescent COVID-19.

Comments on this clone: Other nucleotide sequences in the sample specify the same CDR3. The chain combines TRBV3-1 (or the pseudogene TRBV3-2) with TRBJ1-1; possibly TRBD1 for D (6 bases). From germline, CDR1 is LGHDT and CDR2 YNNKEL (reference sequence). The V gene lost 4 bases and the J gene lost 2 bases, with 11 bases spanning the gap. The CDR3 is made up of 14 amino acids. Here the CDR3 reads CASSPGQRNTEAFF. Here the CDR3 DNA reads TGTGCCAGCAGCCCTGGACAGAGAAACACTGAAGCTTTCTTT.

The gene calls are TRBV6-5 and TRBJ1-1; 8 bases are shared with TRBD1. Unmatched junction bases numbered 4, after V lost 2 bases and J lost 5 bases. CDR3 size: 14 residues. Germline assignment: CDR1 MNHEY and CDR2 SVGAGI. The CDR3 DNA follows: TGTGCCAGCAGTTACACAGGGGGGGAAACTGAAGCTTTCTTT. Protein: CASSYTGGETEAFF.

J is TRBJ1-4 and V is TRBV6-4; D is uncertain. CDR3 size: 15 residues. V was cut by 7 bases and J by 8 bases, with 20 bases left in between. Per germline, CDR1 MRHNA and CDR2 SNTAGT. In DNA form, the CDR3 reads TGTGCCAGCACCTTCCCGGGGAAGGTCGACGAAAAACTGTTTTTT. This gives the protein CASTFPGKVDEKLFF.

The chain combines TRBV19 with TRBJ1-5; unclear D gene. This CDR3 region has 14 residues. V was trimmed by 1 base and J by 6 bases, leaving 10 bases between them. Germline V gene sequence: CDR1 LNHDA, CDR2 SQIVND (reference sequence). As DNA, the CDR3 is TGTGCCAGTAGTATAGTGCCAGGAACTCAGCCCCAGCATTTT. It specifies CASSIVPGTQPQHF.

V gene TRBV19 combines with J gene TRBJ1-4, with TRBD1 identical over 9 bases. The CDR3 consists of 13 residues. The V gene end was trimmed by 8 bases and the J gene end by 8 bases; junction bases not matched to a gene: 6. Germline V gives CDR1 LNHDA, CDR2 SQIVND (reference sequence). CDR3 sequence: CASRDRVGEKLFF. CDR3 DNA: TGTGCCAGTCGGGACAGGGTAGGCGAAAAACTGTTTTTT.

V is TRBV10-3 and J is TRBJ2-7; 8 bases agree with TRBD1. The CDR3 is made up of 12 amino acids. J gave up 6 bases and V 10 bases, and 8 bases lay outside the gene matches. Germline CDR1 is ENHRY and CDR2 is SYGVKD. CDR3 protein: CATMDRVREQYF. The CDR3 DNA follows: TGTGCCACGATGGACAGGGTTCGCGAGCAGTACTTC.

This clone was counted between two and nine times. The chain has TRBV9 and TRBJ1-5, with 7 bases that match TRBD1. CDR3 length: 17 residues. Germline CDR1 is SGDLS and CDR2 is YYNGEE. J gave up 0 bases and V 7 bases, and 13 bases lay outside the gene matches. The CDR3 region is CASLETPGGYSNQPQHF. The CDR3 DNA reads TGTGCCAGCCTCGAAACTCCAGGGGGATATAGCAATCAGCCCCAGCATTTT.

This clone was seen just once. This chain uses TRBV10-2 with TRBJ2-7; D might be TRBD1 (6 bases). Looked up from germline, CDR1 is WSHSY and CDR2 is SAAADI. The ends were cut back, 6 bases at V and 5 bases at J, with 11 bases in the middle. CDR3 length equals 12 residues. This CDR3 is CASRQGGNEQYF. The CDR3 nucleotides are TGCGCCAGCAGACAGGGTGGGAACGAGCAGTACTTC.

This chain uses TRBV9 with TRBJ2-2, with D possibly matching TRBD2 (5 bases). Per the germline V gene, CDR1 is SGDLS and CDR2 is YYNGEE. V was pared by 2 bases and J by 0 bases, with 8 bases between. This CDR3 spans 15 amino acids. CDR3 in DNA: TGTGCCAGCAGCGTCGGAGGCTCGAACACCGGGGAGCTGTTTTTT. Residues: CASSVGGSNTGELFF.

This clone was seen once. The chain uses TRBV5-1 and TRBJ2-3; possibly TRBD2 for D (5 bases). The CDR3 loop spans 15 amino acids. Between the trimmed V and J ends, which lost 3 bases and 6 bases, there was a span of 17 bases. The germline gives CDR1 SGHRS, CDR2 YFSETQ. CDR3 in amino acids: CASSSRTDRTDTQYF. DNA of the CDR3: TGCGCCAGCAGCTCCAGGACGGATCGGACTGATACGCAGTATTTT.

The V and J genes are TRBV11-2 and TRBJ2-7, with a possible D match to TRBD2 (7 bases). V was trimmed by 7 bases and J by 1 base, leaving 20 bases between them. Germline-derived CDR1 and CDR2 are SGHAT and FQNNGV. The CDR3 covers 16 residues. This CDR3 is CASTPARGGSSYEQYF. CDR3 coding DNA: TGTGCCAGCACCCCGGCTAGGGGGGGGAGTTCCTACGAGCAGTACTTC.

CDR3 nucleotides: TGTGCCAGCAGCCCTGAGCGGGGGGCTCAGAATGAGCAGTTCTTC. Translating gives CASSPERGAQNEQFF. The chain combines TRBV9 with TRBJ2-1, with TRBD2 identical over 9 bases. V was clipped by 4 bases and J by 7 bases; unmatched bases: 9. The CDR3 runs to 15 residues. CDR1 and CDR2 (germline): SGDLS, YYNGEE.

This clone came up a few times. The chain couples TRBV2 to TRBJ2-1; 11 positions agree with TRBD1. The CDR3 length is 13 residues. CDR1 SNHLY and CDR2 FYNNEI come from the germline V gene. V trimming: 7 bases; J trimming: 6 bases; junction bases outside the gene matches: 2. The CDR3: CASIGTGGNEQFF. Written as DNA, the CDR3 is TGTGCCAGCATAGGGACAGGGGGCAATGAGCAGTTCTTC.

The genes are TRBV6-1 and TRBJ1-5, with 9 bases that match TRBD1. CDR1 is MNHNS, CDR2 SASEGT, per germline. V lost 1 base and J lost 7; bases outside the gene matches: 2. The CDR3 extends over 14 amino acids. The CDR3 DNA follows: TGTGCCAGCAGTGAAGGACAGGGGGGGCAGCCCCAGCATTTT. Translated: CASSEGQGGQPQHF.

The chain links TRBV3-1 (or the pseudogene TRBV3-2) to TRBJ1-2; the match to TRBD1 covers 8 bases. The germline V gene has CDR1 LGHDT and CDR2 YNNKEL (reference sequence). V shed 4 bases and J 5 bases; nucleotides not matched to a gene: 6. This CDR3 is 14 amino acids long. The CDR3, as DNA: TGTGCCAGCAGCCGCCGGGACAGGAGGTATGGCTACACCTTC. This sequence encodes CASSRRDRRYGYTF.

V is TRBV4-1 and J is TRBJ2-1, with a tentative D call TRBD1 (5 bases). V was shortened by 1 base and J by 9 bases, with 16 bases between the two germline ends. Per germline, CDR1 MGHRA and CDR2 YSYEKL. CDR3 length: 15 amino acids. This CDR3 reads CASSQVGQGRSEQFF. The CDR3 nucleotides are TGCGCCAGCAGCCAAGTAGGGCAGGGAAGGAGTGAGCAGTTCTTC.

The CDR3 nucleotides are TGTGCCAGCAGTGATACCGGGACAGGGCCGTTCTTC. Protein product: CASSDTGTGPFF. The gene calls are TRBV12-3 or TRBV12-4 and TRBJ2-1, with 9 positions matching TRBD1. The junction had 8 bases not matched to a gene; V was cut back by 5 bases and J by 15 bases. This CDR3 is built from 12 residues.

This chain links TRBV7-2 with TRBJ2-7, with D maybe TRBD1 (6 bases). V gave up 5 bases and J gave up 2 bases, with 19 bases separating them. This CDR3 has 16 residues. Germline V lookup: CDR1 SGHTA, CDR2 FQGNSA. This CDR3 is CASSNLDRYGPYEQYF. The CDR3 DNA follows: TGTGCCAGCAGCAATTTAGACAGGTATGGACCCTACGAGCAGTACTTC.

This chain links TRBV4-1 with TRBJ2-7, with 16 bases aligning to TRBD2. CDR1 and CDR2 from the germline V gene are MGHRA and YSYEKL. The CDR3 is made up of 18 amino acids. V shed 0 bases and J 7 bases; nucleotides not matched to a gene: 9. The CDR3 bases are TGCGCCAGCAGCCAAGAAGCCCCGGGACTAGCGGGGGGGCAAGAGCAGTACTTC. Translated, it gives CASSQEAPGLAGGQEQYF.

This chain connects TRBV6-6 to TRBJ2-2; D remains ambiguous. Germline V gene lookup returns CDR1 MNHNY and CDR2 SVGAGI (reference sequence). Trimming left V 2 bases short and J 7 bases short, with 11 bases between. The CDR3 has 14 amino acids. As DNA, the CDR3 is TGTGCCAGCAGTTACCTATTGGCTAGCGGGGAGCTGTTTTTT. Encoded protein: CASSYLLASGELFF.